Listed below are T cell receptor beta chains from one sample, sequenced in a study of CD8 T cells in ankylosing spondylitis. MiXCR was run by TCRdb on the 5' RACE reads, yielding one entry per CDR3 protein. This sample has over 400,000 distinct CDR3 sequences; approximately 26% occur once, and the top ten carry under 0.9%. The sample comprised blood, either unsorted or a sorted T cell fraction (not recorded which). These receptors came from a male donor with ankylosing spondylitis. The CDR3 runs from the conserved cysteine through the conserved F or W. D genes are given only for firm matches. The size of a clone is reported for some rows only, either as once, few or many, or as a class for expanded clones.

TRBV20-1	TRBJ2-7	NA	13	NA	TGCAGTGCCGAGCCCAGGGTTGGGAACGAGCAGTACTTC	CSAEPRVGNEQYF
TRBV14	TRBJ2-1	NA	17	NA	TGTGCCAGCAGCCAGGTAACCGGGAGACAAGTACGTAATGAGCAGTTCTTC	CASSQVTGRQVRNEQFF
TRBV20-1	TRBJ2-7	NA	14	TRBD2	TGCAGTGCTAGAGCCATAAGCGGGGCCTACGAGCAGTACTTC	CSARAISGAYEQYF
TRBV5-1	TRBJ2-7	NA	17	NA	TGCGCCAGCAGCTTGAGGCTTGGGGGCGATGGGTCCTACGAGCAGTACTTC	CASSLRLGGDGSYEQYF
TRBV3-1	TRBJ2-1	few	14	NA	TGTGCCAGCAGCCAAATTGGACTCCCCGGTGAGCAGTTCTTC	CASSQIGLPGEQFF
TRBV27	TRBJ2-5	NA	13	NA	TGTGCCAGCAGTTTAGCGCGGCGGGAGACCCAGTACTTC	CASSLARRETQYF
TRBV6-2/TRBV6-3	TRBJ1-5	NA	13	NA	TGTGCCAGCCTGGACCCCTACGATCAGCCCCAGCATTTT	CASLDPYDQPQHF
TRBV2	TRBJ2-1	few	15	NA	TGTGCCAGCAGTGAACTAGCCAACTCCTACAATGAGCAGTTCTTC	CASSELANSYNEQFF
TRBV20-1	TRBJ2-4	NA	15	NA	TGCAGTGCTAGGAATGGTGGGGGGGCCAAAAACATTCAGTACTTC	CSARNGGGAKNIQYF
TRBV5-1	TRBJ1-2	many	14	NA	TGCGCCAGCAGCACCGTGACAGCTAACTATGGCTACACCTTC	CASSTVTANYGYTF
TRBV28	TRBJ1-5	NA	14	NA	TGTGCCAGCAGTTTAGAGCAGGGAGGTCAGCCCCAGCATTTT	CASSLEQGGQPQHF
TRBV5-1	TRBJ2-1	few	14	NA	TGCGCCAGCAGCCGGGACGGGCCCTACAATGAGCAGTTCTTC	CASSRDGPYNEQFF
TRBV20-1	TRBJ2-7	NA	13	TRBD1	TGCAGTGCTATCGAGGACAGGGCGGACGAGCAGTACTTC	CSAIEDRADEQYF
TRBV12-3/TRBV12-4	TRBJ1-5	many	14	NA	TGTGCCAGCAGTTTACGGGGGGGCAATCAGCCCCAGCATTTT	CASSLRGGNQPQHF
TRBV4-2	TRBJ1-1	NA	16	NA	TGTGCCAGCAGCCCACAACCGGGAGGGCATGACACTGAAGCTTTCTTT	CASSPQPGGHDTEAFF
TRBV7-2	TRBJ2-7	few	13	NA	TGTGCCAGCAGCTTAGAGGGCGGCTACGAGCAGTACTTC	CASSLEGGYEQYF
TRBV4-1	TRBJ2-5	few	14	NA	TGCGCCAGCAGCCACCGGGACACTAAAGAGACCCAGTACTTC	CASSHRDTKETQYF
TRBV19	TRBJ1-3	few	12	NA	TGTGCCAGTAATCCCGGAGGGAACACCATATATTTT	CASNPGGNTIYF
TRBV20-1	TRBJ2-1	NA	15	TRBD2	TGCAGTGCTAGATATAGCGGGAGGACCTACAATGAGCAGTTCTTC	CSARYSGRTYNEQFF
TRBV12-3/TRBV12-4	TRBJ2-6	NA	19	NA	TGTGCCAGCAGTTTACGGTCAGAAAAAAATCCTTCTGGGGCCAACGTCCTGACTTTC	CASSLRSEKNPSGANVLTF
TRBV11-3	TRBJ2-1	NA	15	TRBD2	TGTGCCAGCAGCTTAGGCTCTAGCGGGAGAGGTGAGCAGTTCTTC	CASSLGSSGRGEQFF
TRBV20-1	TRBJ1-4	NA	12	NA	TGCAGTGCTAGAGAACGGGTCGAAAAACTGTTTTTT	CSARERVEKLFF
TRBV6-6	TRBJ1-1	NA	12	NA	TGTGCCAGCAGTTACGATATTGCTGAAGCTTTCTTT	CASSYDIAEAFF
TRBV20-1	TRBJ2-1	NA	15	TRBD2	TGCAGTGCTAGTTCGGCTAGCGGCCTCTACAATGAGCAGTTCTTC	CSASSASGLYNEQFF
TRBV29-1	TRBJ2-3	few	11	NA	TGCAGCGGAGGTAGAGGGGGTACGCAGTATTTT	CSGGRGGTQYF
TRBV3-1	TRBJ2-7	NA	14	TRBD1	TGTGCCAGCAGCCAAGATCCAGGGGGCTACGAGCAGTACTTC	CASSQDPGGYEQYF
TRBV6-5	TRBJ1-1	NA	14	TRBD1	TGTGCCAGCAGTTCCGAGGACAGGGGAACTGAAGCTTTCTTT	CASSSEDRGTEAFF
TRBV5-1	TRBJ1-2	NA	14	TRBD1	TGCGCCGGCAGGGAAACGGACAGGAGCGGTGGCTACACCTTC	CAGRETDRSGGYTF
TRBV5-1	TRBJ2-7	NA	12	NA	TGCGCCAGCAGCGCCTCGGGGAACGAGCAGTACTTC	CASSASGNEQYF
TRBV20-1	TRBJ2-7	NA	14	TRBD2	TGCAGTGCTGGTCCGGGACTAGTGCTAAGCGAGCAGTACTTC	CSAGPGLVLSEQYF
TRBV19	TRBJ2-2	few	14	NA	TGTGCCAGTAGTATAGAACCCCCCGGCGGGGAGCTGTTTTTT	CASSIEPPGGELFF
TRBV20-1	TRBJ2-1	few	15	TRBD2	TGCAGTGCTACTCCAGGACTAGCGGGGCCAGGTGAGCAGTTCTTC	CSATPGLAGPGEQFF
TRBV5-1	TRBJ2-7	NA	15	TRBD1	TGCGCCAGCAGCTTGTCTGGGACAGGGAATAACGAGCAGTACTTC	CASSLSGTGNNEQYF
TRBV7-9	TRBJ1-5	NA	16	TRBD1	TGTGCCAGCAGCGAACCAACAGGGGAGGGCAATCAGCCCCAGCATTTT	CASSEPTGEGNQPQHF
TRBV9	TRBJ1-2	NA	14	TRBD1	TGTGCCAGCAACTTGGACAGGGCCGGCTATGGCTACACCTTC	CASNLDRAGYGYTF
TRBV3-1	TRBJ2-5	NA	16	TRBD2	TGTGCCAGCAGCCAAACTAGCGGGAGAACACAAGAGACCCAGTACTTC	CASSQTSGRTQETQYF
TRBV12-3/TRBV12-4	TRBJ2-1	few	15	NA	TGTGCCAGCAGTCCGACAAGGGTCGCCGGTAATGAGCAGTTCTTC	CASSPTRVAGNEQFF
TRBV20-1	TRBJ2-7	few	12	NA	TGCAGTGCTAGTGATAAGGGGCGCGAGCAGTACTTC	CSASDKGREQYF
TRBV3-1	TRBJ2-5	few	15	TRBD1	TGTGCCAGCAGCCAATGGACAGGACCCCAAGAGACCCAGTACTTC	CASSQWTGPQETQYF
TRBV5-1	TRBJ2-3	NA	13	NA	TGCGCCAGCAGCTATCCATCCCCAGATACGCAGTATTTT	CASSYPSPDTQYF
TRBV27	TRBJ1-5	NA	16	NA	TGTGCCAGCAGTTTAAAGGCAGGGCTTAGCAATCAGCCCCAGCATTTT	CASSLKAGLSNQPQHF
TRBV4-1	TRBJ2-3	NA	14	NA	TGCGCCAGCAGCCAGCCTCTCCGAGGAGATACGCAGTATTTT	CASSQPLRGDTQYF
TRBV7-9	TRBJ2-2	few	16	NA	TGTGCCAGCAACAATGGTGGCGGGGCGCGCACCGGGGAGCTGTTTTTT	CASNNGGGARTGELFF
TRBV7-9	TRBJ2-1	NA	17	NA	TGTGCCAGCAGCCCCCGGCGGTCGCTAGGGGGATACAATGAGCAGTTCTTC	CASSPRRSLGGYNEQFF
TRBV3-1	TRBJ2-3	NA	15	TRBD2	TGTGCCAGCAGGCTAGCGGGAAGGATCACAGATACGCAGTATTTT	CASRLAGRITDTQYF
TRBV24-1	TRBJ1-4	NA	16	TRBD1	TGTGCCACCAGTGAATCTCCGGGACAGGGGGTTGAAAAACTGTTTTTT	CATSESPGQGVEKLFF
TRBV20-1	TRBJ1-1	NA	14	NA	TGCAGTGCTAGAAATTTTCGGGAAAACACTGAAGCTTTCTTT	CSARNFRENTEAFF
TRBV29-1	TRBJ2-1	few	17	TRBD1	TGCAGCGTTGAACGCCGAGGGGTGAGGACAGGTATCAATGAGCAGTTCTTC	CSVERRGVRTGINEQFF
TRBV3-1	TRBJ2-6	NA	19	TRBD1	TGTGCCAGCAGCCAAACGAGAGGGCAGGGGGATTTTGGGGCCAACGTCCTGACTTTC	CASSQTRGQGDFGANVLTF
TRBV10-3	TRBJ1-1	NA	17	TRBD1	TGTGCCATCAGCCGGACCGCGACAGGGATTCGGAACACTGAAGCTTTCTTT	CAISRTATGIRNTEAFF
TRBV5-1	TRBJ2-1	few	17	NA	TGCGCCAGCAGCTTGGCCAAGGGTAGCGGACCATACAATGAGCAGTTCTTC	CASSLAKGSGPYNEQFF
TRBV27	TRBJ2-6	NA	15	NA	TGTGCCAGCAGCATAGAGAACTCTGGGGCCAACGTCCTGACTTTC	CASSIENSGANVLTF
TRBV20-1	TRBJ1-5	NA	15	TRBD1	TGCAGTGCTGGGGGCGGGACAGGGAGCAATCAGCCCCAGCATTTT	CSAGGGTGSNQPQHF
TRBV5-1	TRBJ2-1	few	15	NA	TGCGCCAGCAGCTTCAGGGGAATATCCTACAATGAGCAGTTCTTC	CASSFRGISYNEQFF
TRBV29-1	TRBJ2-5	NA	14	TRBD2	TGCAGCGTTGAAGGGGGACTAGCTCGGGAGACCCAGTACTTC	CSVEGGLARETQYF
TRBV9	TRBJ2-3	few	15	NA	TGTGCCAGCAGCGTAGGAAGTCTTCGCACAGATACGCAGTATTTT	CASSVGSLRTDTQYF
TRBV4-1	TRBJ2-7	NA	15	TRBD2	TGCGCCAGCAGCCGTATGACTAGCGGGACCCACGAGCAGTACTTC	CASSRMTSGTHEQYF